The clone carrying this T cell receptor (beta chain) was picked up a small number of times. Its antigen is unknown. These data come from a study of cytomegalovirus exposure and HLA in healthy donors. The V gene's germline CDR1 is SNHLY and CDR2 FYNNEI. V dropped 7 bases and J dropped 0 bases, with 9 bases sitting between them. This CDR3 comprises 13 residues. General observations from the study: About 87% or about 30% of the time was how often most TCR beta V segments were productive, according to an earlier analysis. In all likelihood, a cluster of highly shared sequence variants was a sequencing artifact.

The PCR made use of 60 Vbeta and 13 Jbeta primers. Assay used: immunoSEQ multiplex PCR; TCRdb lists only in-frame clones, some missing. The sample consists of 150,000 to 200,000 clones, nearly 80% of them appearing once. The chain couples TRBV2 to TRBJ1-1; the D gene is possibly TRBD1 (6 bases). Sequencing was carried out using PBMCs. This TCR was recovered from a woman under 40 in good health and CMV-seropositive. CDR3 in amino acids: CASIGQLNTEAFF. DNA for the CDR3: TGTGCCAGCATTGGACAGCTGAACACTGAAGCTTTCTTT.